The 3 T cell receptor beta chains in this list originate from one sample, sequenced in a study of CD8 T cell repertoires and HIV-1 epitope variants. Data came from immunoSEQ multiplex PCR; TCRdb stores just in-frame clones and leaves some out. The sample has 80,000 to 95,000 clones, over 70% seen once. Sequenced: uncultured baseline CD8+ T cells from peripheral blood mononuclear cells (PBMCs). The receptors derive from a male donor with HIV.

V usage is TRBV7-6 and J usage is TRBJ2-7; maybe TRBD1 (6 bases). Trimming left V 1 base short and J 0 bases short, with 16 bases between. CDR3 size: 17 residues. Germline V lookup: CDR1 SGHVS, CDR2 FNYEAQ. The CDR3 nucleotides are TGTGCCAGCAGCTTAGTAGTAGGGCAGGGGAGCTCCTACGAGCAGTACTTC. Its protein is CASSLVVGQGSSYEQYF. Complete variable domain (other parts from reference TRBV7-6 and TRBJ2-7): GAGVSQSPRYKVTKRGQDVALRCDPISGHVSLYWYRQALGQGPEFLTYFNYEAQQDKSGLPNDRFSAERPEGSISTLTIQRTEQRDSAMYRCASSLVVGQGSSYEQYFGPGTRLTVT.

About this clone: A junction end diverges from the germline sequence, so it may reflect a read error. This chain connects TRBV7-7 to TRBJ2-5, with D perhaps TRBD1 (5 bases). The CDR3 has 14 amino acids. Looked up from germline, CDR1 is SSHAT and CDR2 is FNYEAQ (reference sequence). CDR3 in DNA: TGTGCTAGCAGCAGGACAAGGGGCCAAGAGACCCAGTACTTC. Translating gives CASSRTRGQETQYF.

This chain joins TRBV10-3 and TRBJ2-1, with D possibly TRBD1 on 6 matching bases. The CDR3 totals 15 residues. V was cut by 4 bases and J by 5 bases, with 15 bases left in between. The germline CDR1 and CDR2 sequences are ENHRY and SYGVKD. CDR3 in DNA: TGTGCCATCAGTGTGAAGGGGGATGGAGACAATGAGCAGTTCTTC. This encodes CAISVKGDGDNEQFF.